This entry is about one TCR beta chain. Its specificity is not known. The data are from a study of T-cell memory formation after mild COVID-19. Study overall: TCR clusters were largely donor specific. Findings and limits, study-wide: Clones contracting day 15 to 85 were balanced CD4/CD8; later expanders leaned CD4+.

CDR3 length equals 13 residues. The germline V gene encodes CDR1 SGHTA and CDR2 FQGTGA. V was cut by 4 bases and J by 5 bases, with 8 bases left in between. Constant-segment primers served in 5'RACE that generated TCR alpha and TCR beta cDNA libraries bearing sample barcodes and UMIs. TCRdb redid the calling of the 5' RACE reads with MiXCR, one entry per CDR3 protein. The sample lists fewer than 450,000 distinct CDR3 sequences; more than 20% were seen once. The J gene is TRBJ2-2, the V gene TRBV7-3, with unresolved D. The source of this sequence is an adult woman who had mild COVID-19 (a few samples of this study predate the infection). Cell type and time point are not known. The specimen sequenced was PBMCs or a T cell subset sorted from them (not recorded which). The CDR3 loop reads CASSSVGTGELFF. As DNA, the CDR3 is TGTGCCAGCAGCTCGGTTGGGACCGGGGAGCTGTTTTTT.